This is a list of T cell receptor beta chains from one sample in a study of blood T cells in healthy people across ages. MiXCR, applied by TCRdb to the 5' RACE reads, yields one record per CDR3 protein. The table has roughly 1.9 million distinct CDR3 sequences, about two fifths seen once. The sequenced material came from blood. The receptors were sampled from a human donor in good health. Each CDR3 is given with its conserved first and last residue. The order of the fields is clone size, J gene, D gene, V gene, CDR3 protein, CDR3 DNA. A D gene is named only where the DNA matches it firmly. For some rows the clone size is stated as once, few or many, or as a class when expanded; others skip it.

. TRBJ1-2 . TRBV12-3/TRBV12-4 CASSFLNGYTF TGTGCCAGCAGTTTCCTAAATGGCTACACCTTC
. TRBJ2-7 TRBD1 TRBV25-1 CASRDWGQTYEQYF TGTGCCAGCAGGGACTGGGGACAGACCTACGAGCAGTACTTC
few TRBJ1-5 . TRBV20-1 CSASHNQPQHF TGCAGTGCTAGTCATAATCAGCCCCAGCATTTT
. TRBJ2-5 . TRBV6-2/TRBV6-3 CASSYVGPAETQYF TGTGCCAGCAGTTATGTGGGCCCTGCGGAGACCCAGTACTTC
. TRBJ2-7 TRBD2 TRBV7-6 CASSLKAGDYEQYF TGTGCCAGCAGCTTAAAAGCGGGGGATTACGAGCAGTACTTC
. TRBJ2-1 . TRBV12-5 CASGLGQDLYNEQFF TGTGCTAGTGGTTTGGGTCAGGACCTCTACAATGAGCAGTTCTTC
few TRBJ2-5 TRBD2 TRBV4-2 CASSQDGWLLAETQYF TGTGCCAGCAGCCAAGACGGTTGGTTACTAGCGGAGACCCAGTACTTC
. TRBJ2-1 . TRBV4-3 CASSQDGFNTLYNEQFF TGCGCCAGCAGCCAAGATGGTTTCAACACGCTTTACAATGAGCAGTTCTTC
many TRBJ2-3 . TRBV7-3 CASSLRRGGTDTQYF TGTGCCAGCAGCTTAAGGCGGGGAGGCACAGATACGCAGTATTTT
few TRBJ2-3 . TRBV7-2 CASSPNRPGWGISTDTQYF TGTGCCAGCAGTCCTAACCGGCCAGGGTGGGGGATCTCCACAGATACGCAGTATTTT
. TRBJ2-7 . TRBV20-1 CSARDSKTYEQYF TGCAGTGCTAGGGACAGTAAGACCTACGAGCAGTACTTC
. TRBJ2-1 TRBD2 TRBV6-5 CASSYNLRGDVEQFF TGTGCCAGCAGTTACAATTTGCGGGGGGACGTTGAGCAGTTCTTC
. TRBJ2-1 . TRBV6-2/TRBV6-3 CASSKTGTDYNEQFF TGTGCCAGCAGTAAAACCGGGACTGACTACAATGAGCAGTTCTTC
many TRBJ2-7 . TRBV29-1 CSVGQLSSYEQYF TGCAGCGTTGGGCAACTTAGCTCCTACGAGCAGTACTTC
. TRBJ1-3 . TRBV27 CASSHGIGYSGNTIYF TGTGCCAGCAGTCATGGTATCGGCTACTCTGGAAACACCATATATTTT
few TRBJ2-7 . TRBV11-3 CASSHKRRSDYEQYF TGTGCCAGCAGCCATAAGAGGCGATCGGACTACGAGCAGTACTTC
once TRBJ1-3 . TRBV28 CASTRRIPRSGNTIYF TGTGCCAGCACCCGGAGGATACCTCGCTCTGGAAACACCATATATTTT
few TRBJ2-7 TRBD1 TRBV11-2 CASSLAYRGRRNEQYF TGTGCCAGCAGCTTGGCTTACAGGGGGCGGAGAAACGAGCAGTACTTC
. TRBJ2-7 TRBD2 TRBV20-1 CSARDSKRGPLNEQYF TGCAGTGCTAGAGATTCAAAGCGGGGGCCCCTCAATGAGCAGTACTTC
. TRBJ2-7 . TRBV12-3/TRBV12-4 CASSYSLGRLYEQYF TGTGCCAGCAGCTATTCACTGGGACGGCTCTACGAGCAGTACTTC
few TRBJ1-2 . TRBV5-1 CASSLGPGDYGYTF TGCGCCAGCAGCTTGGGTCCAGGAGACTATGGCTACACCTTC
. TRBJ2-5 TRBD1 TRBV5-1 CASSLHRQGRMETQYF TGCGCCAGCAGCCTCCACAGACAGGGGAGGATGGAGACCCAGTACTTC
. TRBJ2-2 . TRBV6-1 CASKAGLTGELFF TGTGCCAGCAAGGCAGGGCTAACCGGGGAGCTGTTTTTT
. TRBJ1-2 . TRBV4-1 CASSQVPPGYYGYTF TGCGCCAGCAGCCAAGTCCCTCCTGGATATTATGGCTACACCTTC
few TRBJ1-1 . TRBV25-1 CASTRTQGMNTEAFF TGTGCCAGCACCCGAACCCAGGGGATGAACACTGAAGCTTTCTTT
few TRBJ2-5 . TRBV10-3 CAISARLGDQGQETQYF TGTGCCATCAGTGCGCGGTTGGGAGACCAGGGGCAAGAGACCCAGTACTTC
. TRBJ2-7 . TRBV15 CATSRYYSNEQYF TGTGCCACCTCGCGGTATTACAGCAACGAGCAGTACTTC